The 30 T cell receptor beta chains below come from one sample, sequenced in a study of tumor-infiltrating lymphocytes in localized non-small cell lung cancer. Using immunoSEQ multiplex PCR, the repertoire was profiled, and TCRdb retains in-frame clones only, with some absent. The sample has approximately 3,000 clones, under 65% seen once. The material sequenced was uninvolved lung tissue not adjacent to the tumor. These receptors came from a human donor with non-small cell lung cancer.

The rearrangement uses TRBV25-1 and TRBJ2-1; 11 nucleotides agree with TRBD1. This CDR3 contains 15 residues. V gave up 2 bases and J gave up 7 bases; unmatched junction bases: 4. Germline CDR1 MGHDK, CDR2 SYGVNS. The chain's CDR3 is CASSEGQGAGNEQFF. CDR3 nucleotides: TGTGCCAGCAGTGAAGGACAGGGGGCAGGGAATGAGCAGTTCTTC.

The chain combines TRBV27 with TRBJ1-2; D gene uncertain. This CDR3 spans 15 amino acids. The germline V gene has CDR1 MNHEY and CDR2 SMNVEV (reference sequence). Trimming took off 4 bases at V and 2 bases at J, with 14 bases between the two ends. The CDR3 region is CASSSSGLKNYGYTF. DNA for the CDR3: TGTGCCAGCAGTTCATCGGGTCTGAAGAACTATGGCTACACCTTC.

The V and J genes are TRBV28 and TRBJ1-1; no reliable D call. V gave up 4 bases and J gave up 0 bases, with 9 bases separating them. The CDR3 spans 14 residues. In germline, CDR1 is MDHEN, CDR2 SYDVKM. CDR3 amino acids: CASSYPVLNTEAFF. The CDR3 coding sequence is TGTGCCAGCAGTTACCCCGTACTGAACACTGAAGCTTTCTTT. The variable domain in full, with the rest retrieved from reference TRBV28 and TRBJ1-1, is DVKVTQSSRYLVKRTGEKVFLECVQDMDHENMFWYRQDPGLGLRLIYFSYDVKMKEKGDIPEGYSVSREKKERFSLILESASTNQTSMYLCASSYPVLNTEAFFGQGTRLTVV.

This clone was seen a handful of times. As DNA, the CDR3 is TGTGCCTGGAGTATAGCAGCGGGAGGAGCCGATACGCAGTATTTT. It codes for CAWSIAAGGADTQYF. The chain uses TRBV30 and TRBJ2-3, with 9 bases that match TRBD2. V lost 2 bases and J lost 6; bases outside the gene matches: 9. The germline V gene has CDR1 GTSNPN and CDR2 SVGIG (reference sequence). This CDR3 spans 15 amino acids.

This clone was seen a few times. The chain employs TRBV10-1 and TRBJ1-1, with D unclear. Deletions cut 1 base from V and 4 bases from J, with 7 bases between. The CDR3 consists of 13 residues. Germline V lookup: CDR1 WNHNN, CDR2 SYGVQD (reference sequence). CDR3 loop: CASSEFIGTEAFF. Written as DNA, the CDR3 is TGCGCCAGCAGTGAGTTTATCGGCACTGAAGCTTTCTTT.

By frequency in the sample, this clone is large. The V and J genes are TRBV16 and TRBJ1-5; 10 nucleotides agree with TRBD1. CDR1 KGHSY and CDR2 FQNENV come from the germline V gene. V lost 2 bases, J lost 7 bases, and 2 bases stayed unmatched. This CDR3 has 14 residues. CDR3 DNA: TGTGCCAGCAGCCAAGGACAGGGGGGCCAGCCCCAGCATTTT. This sequence encodes CASSQGQGGQPQHF.

The chain recombines TRBV6-5 with TRBJ1-1; maybe TRBD1 (5 bases). This CDR3 has 13 amino acids. The V gene's germline CDR1 is MNHEY and CDR2 SVGAGI. The V gene lost 7 bases and the J gene lost 7 bases, with 16 bases spanning the gap. CDR3 sequence: CASISTGLFEAFF. For the CDR3, the DNA is TGTGCCAGCATAAGTACAGGTTTATTTGAAGCTTTCTTT.

The chain combines TRBV19 with TRBJ2-6; D gene unclear. V was clipped by 5 bases and J by 4 bases, with 15 bases between them. The V gene's germline CDR1 is LNHDA and CDR2 SQIVND (reference sequence). This CDR3 has 16 residues. In nucleotides, the CDR3 is TGTGCCAGTAGTGCCCGTCCTTCGGAGGGGGCCAACGTCCTGACTTTC. The encoded protein is CASSARPSEGANVLTF.

CDR3 sequence: CASSYDPGRNEQFF. The CDR3 bases are TGTGCCAGCAGTTACGATCCGGGGAGGAATGAGCAGTTCTTC. The V gene is TRBV6-6, the J gene TRBJ2-1; perhaps TRBD2 as D (6 bases). V lost 2 bases to trimming and J lost 7 bases, with 12 bases between them. The CDR3 sequence is 14 residues long. Germline CDR1 and CDR2: MNHNY and SVGAGI (reference sequence).

The CDR3 is CASSQVGGGRIYEQYF. The CDR3 nucleotides are TGCGCCAGCAGCCAAGTCGGCGGGGGGCGAATCTACGAGCAGTACTTC. This chain joins TRBV4-3 and TRBJ2-7, with TRBD2 matching over 8 bases. Per the germline V gene, CDR1 is LGHNA and CDR2 is YSLEER. This CDR3 has 16 amino acids. The V segment lost 1 base and the J segment 3 bases; nucleotides outside the gene matches: 8.

J is TRBJ1-1 and V is TRBV28, with no clear D. Germline lookup yields CDR1 MDHEN and CDR2 SYDVKM. V was shortened by 7 bases and J by 2 bases, with 11 bases between the two germline ends. The CDR3 consists of 13 residues. CDR3 protein: CASNNRLNTEAFF. The CDR3 nucleotides are TGTGCCAGCAATAACAGACTCAACACTGAAGCTTTCTTT. Based on the CDR3 plus reference TRBV28 and TRBJ1-1, the full variable domain is DVKVTQSSRYLVKRTGEKVFLECVQDMDHENMFWYRQDPGLGLRLIYFSYDVKMKEKGDIPEGYSVSREKKERFSLILESASTNQTSMYLCASNNRLNTEAFFGQGTRLTVV.

The chain carries TRBV11-3 and TRBJ2-1, with a tentative D call TRBD1 (6 bases). The CDR3 is 13 amino acids. CDR1 is SGHNT and CDR2 is YENEEA in the germline V gene. V gave up 3 bases and J gave up 10 bases, with 13 bases separating them. For the CDR3, the DNA is TGTGCCAGCAGCTTGGATTCCGGGACAGAGCAGTTCTTC. This sequence encodes CASSLDSGTEQFF. Variable domain in full (rest from reference TRBV11-3 and TRBJ2-1): EAGVVQSPRYKIIEKKQPVAFWCNPISGHNTLYWYLQNLGQGPELLIRYENEEAVDDSQLPKDRFSAERLKGVDSTLKIQPAELGDSAVYLCASSLDSGTEQFFGPGTRLTVL.

This rearrangement joins TRBV7-2 to TRBJ1-1, with TRBD1 matching 10 bases. The ends lost 5 bases at V and 5 bases at J; junction bases unmatched: 8. Looked up from germline, CDR1 is SGHTA and CDR2 is FQGNSA. CDR3 length: 15 amino acids. The CDR3 nucleotides read TGTGCCAGCAGCCAGCGACAGGGGGCGGGAACTGAAGCTTTCTTT. Protein sequence: CASSQRQGAGTEAFF.

DNA of the CDR3: TGTGCCAGCAGTGAAACAGGGGGAGCCTACGAGCAGTACTTC. Protein product: CASSETGGAYEQYF. The chain is built from TRBV25-1 and TRBJ2-7; 8 bases are a match to TRBD1. Germline V gene lookup returns CDR1 MGHDK and CDR2 SYGVNS. With 2 bases clipped from V and 2 bases from J, the junction kept 2 bases outside the gene matches. The CDR3 sequence is 14 residues long.

The chain recombines TRBV28 with TRBJ1-2, with D possibly matching TRBD1 (5 bases). V was shortened by 6 bases and J by 3 bases, with 17 bases between the two germline ends. The germline gives CDR1 MDHEN, CDR2 SYDVKM. The length of the CDR3 is 15 residues. The CDR3 sequence: CASSKVSGTDYGYTF. For the CDR3, the DNA is TGTGCCAGCAGCAAAGTATCCGGGACGGACTATGGCTACACCTTC.

This clone was recorded a few times. The chain recombines TRBV5-1 with TRBJ2-7; D is uncertain. This CDR3 has 14 residues. Germline V gives CDR1 SGHRS, CDR2 YFSETQ. V was shortened by 2 bases and J by 5 bases, with 14 bases between the two germline ends. This CDR3 is CASSLGPLRDEQYF. DNA for the CDR3: TGCGCCAGCAGCTTAGGCCCCCTCCGGGACGAGCAGTACTTC. The whole variable domain, remainder taken from reference TRBV5-1 and TRBJ2-7, is KAGVTQTPRYLIKTRGQQVTLSCSPISGHRSVSWYQQTPGQGLQFLFEYFSETQRNKGNFPGRFSGRQFSNSRSEMNVSTLELGDSALYLCASSLGPLRDEQYFGPGTRLTVT.

The chain uses TRBV25-1 and TRBJ1-2; 7 bases map to TRBD1. Germline-derived CDR1 and CDR2 are MGHDK and SYGVNS. With 7 bases clipped from V and 4 bases from J, the junction kept 9 bases outside the gene matches. The CDR3 runs to 14 residues. The CDR3 is CASTQTGNGYGYTF. CDR3 coding DNA: TGTGCCAGCACCCAGACAGGGAACGGCTATGGCTACACCTTC.

The J gene is TRBJ2-3, the V gene TRBV29-1, with 9 bases identical to TRBD2. V lost 3 bases and J lost 4; bases outside the gene matches: 2. Per the germline V gene, CDR1 is SQVTM and CDR2 is ANQGSEA. The CDR3 has 13 amino acids. The CDR3 reads CSVEIAGADTQYF. In nucleotides, the CDR3 is TGCAGCGTTGAGATAGCGGGAGCAGATACGCAGTATTTT.

This clone is deemed medium-sized. The chain is built from TRBV7-6 and TRBJ2-1; possible D gene TRBD2, 6 bases. CDR1 is SGHVS and CDR2 is FNYEAQ in the germline V gene. Trimming stripped 5 bases from V and 6 bases from J, with 17 bases between. The CDR3 runs to 15 residues. DNA for the CDR3: TGTGCCAGCAGCCCACCGGGGGTAGCGGCCAATGAGCAGTTCTTC. The encoded protein is CASSPPGVAANEQFF. Variable domain in full (rest from reference TRBV7-6 and TRBJ2-1): GAGVSQSPRYKVTKRGQDVALRCDPISGHVSLYWYRQALGQGPEFLTYFNYEAQQDKSGLPNDRFSAERPEGSISTLTIQRTEQRDSAMYRCASSPPGVAANEQFFGPGTRLTVL.

Remarks on this clone: This same CDR3 is encoded by further DNA sequences in the sample. The J gene is TRBJ1-1, the V gene TRBV7-2; D gene unclear. CDR3 length: 14 amino acids. Germline V gives CDR1 SGHTA, CDR2 FQGNSA. V was cut by 5 bases and J by 1 base, with 11 bases left in between. CDR3 bases: TGTGCCAGCAGCCCCCTACGGGGGAACACTGAAGCTTTCTTT. This codes for CASSPLRGNTEAFF.

This clone was seen more than once but under ten times. The rearrangement joins TRBV28 to TRBJ2-1; D might be TRBD1 (5 bases). The CDR3 has 15 amino acids. Germline values: CDR1 MDHEN, CDR2 SYDVKM. V lost 8 bases and J 0 bases, leaving 14 bases between the germline ends. The CDR3 DNA sequence: TGTGCCAGCCATTCATGGGGCAGCTCCTACAATGAGCAGTTCTTC. This codes for CASHSWGSSYNEQFF.

This chain connects TRBV30 to TRBJ1-6; 7 nucleotides agree with TRBD1. Trimming took 2 bases from V and 10 from J; bases not matched to a gene: 11. Per the germline V gene, CDR1 is GTSNPN and CDR2 is SVGIG (reference sequence). The CDR3 is 15 residues long. The DNA of the CDR3 is TGTGCCTGGAGTCCCGCGGCGCAGGGACAGTCACCCCTCCACTTT. As protein: CAWSPAAQGQSPLHF.

The chain joins TRBV4-2 to TRBJ1-2; D is perhaps TRBD1 (5 bases). Trimming pared 4 bases from V and 7 bases from J, leaving 13 bases between. Per the germline V gene, CDR1 is LGHNA and CDR2 is YNFKEQ. This CDR3 region has 13 residues. The CDR3 spells CASSPSGAIGYTF. In DNA, the CDR3 is TGTGCCAGCAGCCCCAGCGGGGCTATTGGCTACACCTTC.

The chain joins TRBV29-1 to TRBJ2-3; 12 nucleotides match TRBD2. Germline CDR1 SQVTM, CDR2 ANQGSEA. After removal of 6 bases from V and 3 bases from J, the junction contained 4 bases not matched to a gene. The CDR3 is 14 residues long. CDR3 sequence (DNA): TGCAGCGTCGATACTAGCGGGGGGACAGATACGCAGTATTTT. Residues: CSVDTSGGTDTQYF.

V is TRBV27 and J is TRBJ1-2, with TRBD1 matching 8 bases. The V gene's germline CDR1 is MNHEY and CDR2 SMNVEV (reference sequence). Germline trimming cut 6 bases from V and 0 bases from J; bases unmatched to any gene: 3. The CDR3 covers 14 residues. In DNA, the CDR3 is TGTGCCAGCAGCCTGACAGGGGCTAACTATGGCTACACCTTC. Residues: CASSLTGANYGYTF.

This clone was counted only a few times. The rearrangement links TRBV10-3 to TRBJ2-5, with D perhaps being TRBD1 or TRBD2 (5 bases each). Trimming removed 5 bases at V and 2 bases at J, with 9 bases between. This CDR3 has 13 amino acids. Germline lookup yields CDR1 ENHRY and CDR2 SYGVKD. Here the CDR3 reads CAISRDHQETQYF. CDR3 nucleotide sequence: TGTGCCATCAGTCGGGACCATCAAGAGACCCAGTACTTC.

This clone was seen a single time. The chain uses TRBV4-3 and TRBJ1-2, with D tentatively TRBD1 (5 bases). Trimming stripped 0 bases from V and 8 bases from J, with 13 bases between. The germline V gene encodes CDR1 LGHNA and CDR2 YSLEER. The CDR3 sequence is 14 residues long. The CDR3 DNA is TGCGCCAGCAGCCAAGATCGAGGGGCTGGAGGCTACACCTTC. This encodes CASSQDRGAGGYTF.

The V and J genes are TRBV15 and TRBJ1-4, with D tentatively TRBD1 (6 bases). Trimming pared 3 bases from V and 2 bases from J, leaving 19 bases between. Per the germline V gene, CDR1 is LNHNV and CDR2 is YYDKDF (reference sequence). The CDR3 is 18 residues long. The CDR3 DNA is TGTGCCACCAGCAGGGACAGCGTGAGGTTCGGGACTAATGAAAAACTGTTTTTT. It is translated as CATSRDSVRFGTNEKLFF.

The table lists this clone with a few counts. This chain links TRBV20-1 with TRBJ1-2; D call uncertain. The CDR3 length is 10 residues. In germline, CDR1 is DFQATT, CDR2 SNEGSKA (reference sequence). V was trimmed by 6 bases and J by 7 bases, leaving 9 bases between them. CDR3: CSAGEGGYTF. DNA for the CDR3: TGCAGTGCCGGGGAGGGTGGCTACACCTTC.

The chain uses TRBV7-2 and TRBJ1-2; tentative D call: TRBD1 (5 bases). CDR1 and CDR2 (germline): SGHTA, FQGNSA. CDR3 length: 15 residues. Trimming stripped 4 bases from V and 8 bases from J, with 20 bases between. This CDR3 reads CASSSKGRGAEGYTF. The CDR3 DNA reads TGTGCCAGCAGCTCAAAAGGACGGGGCGCGGAAGGCTACACCTTC.